The clone carrying this T cell receptor beta chain was seen a few times. What it binds is unknown. TCR alpha and beta CDR3 regions were amplified from RNA using iRepertoire nested multiplex PCR. For one-step reverse transcription and amplification, 100-400 ng of tissue mRNA or PBMC total RNA was used. A single record per CDR3 protein comes from TCRdb applying MiXCR to the multiplex PCR reads. The sample gives around 130,000 distinct CDR3 sequences, around a quarter of which show up once; 27% is in the top ten. Trimming took off 8 bases at V and 5 bases at J, with 18 bases between the two ends. The CDR3 loop spans 14 amino acids. Germline V gene data show CDR1 as MNHEY and CDR2 as SMNVEV (reference sequence). The data belong to a study of glioma-infiltrating T cells. Study-wide results and limits: CDR3 overlap between tissue and blood was very small. Non-neoplastic patients had below-expected tissue-blood divergence, while all gliomas exceeded expectation.

The TCR sequence derives from a human donor with low-grade glioma or glioblastoma, undergoing nonglioma brain surgery, or in good health (not recorded which). The sample taken for sequencing was glioma tissue, nonneoplastic brain tissue, or PBMCs (not recorded which). This chain joins TRBV27 and TRBJ1-2, with D possibly being TRBD1 (5 bases). CDR3 region: CASGGPWGEYGYTF. The CDR3, as DNA: TGTGCCAGCGGGGGACCTTGGGGGGAGTATGGCTACACCTTC.